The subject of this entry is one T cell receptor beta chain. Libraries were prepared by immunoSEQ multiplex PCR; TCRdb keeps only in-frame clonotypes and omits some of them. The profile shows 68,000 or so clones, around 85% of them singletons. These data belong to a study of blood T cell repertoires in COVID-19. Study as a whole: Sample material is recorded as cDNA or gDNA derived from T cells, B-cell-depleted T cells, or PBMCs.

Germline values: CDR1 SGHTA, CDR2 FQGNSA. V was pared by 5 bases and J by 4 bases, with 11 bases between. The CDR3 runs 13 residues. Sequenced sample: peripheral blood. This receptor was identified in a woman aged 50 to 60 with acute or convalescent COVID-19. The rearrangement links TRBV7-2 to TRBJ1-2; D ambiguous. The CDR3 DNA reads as TGTGCCAGCAGCCTCCTAACAGCCTATGGCTACACCTTC. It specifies CASSLLTAYGYTF.